One sample yielded the 15 T cell receptor beta chains listed below, sequenced in a study of T cells after yellow fever vaccination. TCRdb reprocessed the 5' RACE reads via MiXCR and lists one record per CDR3 protein. This sample has about 160,000 distinct CDR3 sequences; around 7% occur once, and the top ten carry approximately 2.5%. The material was CD4+ T cells sorted from PBMCs, obtained 4 to 5 days after the first yellow fever vaccination. The receptors originated from a man between 18 and 29 years old who received the YFV17D yellow fever vaccine.

This clonotype was picked up many times. DNA of the CDR3: TGTGCCAGCAGTCCAAAGACGTCGAGTGAAAAACTGTTTTTT. As protein: CASSPKTSSEKLFF. J is TRBJ1-4 and V is TRBV28, with no clear D. Germline CDR1 and CDR2: MDHEN and SYDVKM. The CDR3 runs 14 residues. Trimming took 5 bases from V and 7 from J, leaving 14 bases between them.

This rearrangement joins TRBV6-1 to TRBJ1-5, with TRBD1 matching over 7 bases. Germline V gene sequence: CDR1 MNHNS, CDR2 SASEGT. Trimming at V came to 2 bases and at J to 6 bases, leaving 10 bases not matched to a gene. This CDR3 contains 16 residues. CDR3 residues: CASSERWTGSGQPQHF. The CDR3 bases are TGTGCCAGCAGTGAAAGGTGGACAGGCTCGGGTCAGCCCCAGCATTTT.

This chain connects TRBV5-1 to TRBJ2-3, with 7 positions matching TRBD2. This CDR3 is 15 amino acids long. V lost 6 bases to trimming and J lost 1 base; unmatched junction nucleotides: 8. Germline-derived CDR1 and CDR2 are SGHRS and YFSETQ. This chain's CDR3 is CASTVSGIGTDTQYF. For the CDR3, the DNA is TGCGCCAGCACCGTAAGCGGGATCGGCACAGATACGCAGTATTTT.

Many counts were recorded for this clonotype. V usage is TRBV6-5 and J usage is TRBJ2-3; D assignment may be TRBD1 or TRBD2 (5 bases each). The CDR3 totals 14 residues. Germline V gene sequence: CDR1 MNHEY, CDR2 SVGAGI. V lost 7 bases and J lost 9, with 20 bases in between. The CDR3 nucleotides read TGTGCCAGCAACCCGGGACCGAGCTTTCCCACGCAGTATTTT. It yields the protein CASNPGPSFPTQYF.

This clonotype was counted a few times. V gene TRBV7-3 combines with J gene TRBJ2-1, with 9 bases that match TRBD1. Germline-derived CDR1 and CDR2 are SGHTA and FQGTGA. The CDR3 sequence is 15 residues long. V lost 5 bases, J lost 4 bases, and 6 bases stayed unmatched. CDR3 sequence (DNA): TGTGCCAGCAGCCTACCGGGACAGGGTTACAATGAGCAGTTCTTC. Protein product: CASSLPGQGYNEQFF.

This clonotype occurred many times. The rearrangement links TRBV7-2 to TRBJ1-5; D is unclear. Germline CDR1 SGHTA, CDR2 FQGNSA. The CDR3 is 15 amino acids. Trimming pared 1 base from V and 7 bases from J, leaving 14 bases between. The CDR3, as DNA: TGTGCCAGCAGCTTAGTATCCATTAGCGGCCAGCCCCAGCATTTT. Its protein is CASSLVSISGQPQHF. The complete variable domain, with remaining parts taken from reference TRBV7-2 and TRBJ1-5, reads GAGVSQSPSNKVTEKGKDVELRCDPISGHTALYWYRQSLGQGLEFLIYFQGNSAPDKSGLPSDRFSAERTGGSVSTLTIQRTQQEDSAVYLCASSLVSISGQPQHFGDGTRLSIL.

About this clonotype: This could be a read error, since a much larger clone is one nucleotide away. This chain links TRBV5-6 with TRBJ2-6; TRBD1 or TRBD2 may be the D gene (5 bases each). The CDR3 consists of 15 residues. Germline V gene data show CDR1 as SGHDT and CDR2 as YYEEEE. CDR3 DNA: TGTGCCAGCATCTTGGGGACCTCTGGGGCCAACGTCCTGACTTTC. Translated: CASILGTSGANVLTF.

This clonotype has a count of ten or more. This chain connects TRBV5-1 to TRBJ2-5; 7 positions agree with TRBD1. The length of the CDR3 is 17 residues. With 0 bases clipped from V and 4 bases from J, the junction kept 12 bases outside the gene matches. Germline V CDR1 and CDR2: SGHRS, YFSETQ. The CDR3: CASSLGIDRADRETQYF. CDR3 coding DNA: TGCGCCAGCAGCTTGGGGATAGACAGGGCTGACCGAGAGACCCAGTACTTC.

At least ten counts were recorded for this clonotype. The rearrangement links TRBV4-3 to TRBJ2-1, with TRBD2 identical over 10 bases. The V and J ends lost 4 bases and 8 bases, in that order; junction bases with no gene match: 8. Looked up from germline, CDR1 is LGHNA and CDR2 is YSLEER. CDR3 length: 15 amino acids. CDR3 protein: CASSPKERGGDEQFF. The CDR3, as DNA: TGCGCCAGCAGCCCCAAGGAGCGGGGGGGGGATGAGCAGTTCTTC.

There are many counts of this clonotype. The chain carries TRBV20-1 and TRBJ2-5; 10 nucleotides align to TRBD1. The CDR3 totals 13 residues. CDR1 is DFQATT, CDR2 SNEGSKA, per germline (reference sequence). The CDR3 DNA reads as TGCAGCGCCGAGGACAGGGGGCAAGAGACCCAGTACTTC. Amino acid sequence: CSAEDRGQETQYF.

This clonotype appeared many times. The chain carries TRBV10-3 and TRBJ2-3, with 8 bases fitting TRBD2. The ends lost 0 bases at V and 3 bases at J; junction bases unmatched: 8. CDR1 and CDR2 (germline): ENHRY, SYGVKD. The CDR3 is 17 amino acids. CDR3 sequence: CAISESGTRVGTDTQYF. CDR3 bases: TGTGCCATCAGTGAGTCTGGGACTAGAGTCGGTACAGATACGCAGTATTTT.

This clonotype was observed a handful of times. The chain links TRBV5-5 to TRBJ1-1; D remains ambiguous. Germline assignment: CDR1 SGHKS and CDR2 YYEKEE (reference sequence). V was trimmed by 1 base and J by 5 bases, leaving 15 bases between them. CDR3 size: 15 residues. CDR3 amino acids: CASSLHGSLTTEAFF. CDR3 DNA: TGTGCCAGCAGCTTGCACGGGAGTCTTACTACTGAAGCTTTCTTT.

This clonotype has ten or more counts. This sequence joins TRBV5-4 and TRBJ2-1; 7 nucleotides line up with TRBD1. This CDR3 region has 15 residues. V was clipped by 0 bases and J by 4 bases; unmatched bases: 4. CDR1 and CDR2 (germline): SGHNT, YYREEE (reference sequence). Here the CDR3 reads CASSLGTGLYNEQFF. The CDR3 coding sequence is TGTGCCAGCAGCTTGGGGACAGGTCTTTACAATGAGCAGTTCTTC. Full variable domain (outside the CDR3, taken from reference TRBV5-4 and TRBJ2-1): ETGVTQSPTHLIKTRGQQVTLRCSSQSGHNTVSWYQQALGQGPQFIFQYYREEENGRGNFPPRFSGLQFPNYSSELNVNALELDDSALYLCASSLGTGLYNEQFFGPGTRLTVL.

This clonotype was picked up a small number of times. The V gene is TRBV5-1, the J gene TRBJ2-2; TRBD1 agrees at 10 bases. Trimming took 4 bases from V and 6 from J; bases not matched to a gene: 6. Germline lookup yields CDR1 SGHRS and CDR2 YFSETQ. The CDR3 is 15 amino acids. CDR3: CASSPGQGPAGELFF. As DNA, the CDR3 is TGCGCCAGCAGCCCGGGACAGGGGCCGGCCGGGGAGCTGTTTTTT.

This clonotype was recorded at least ten times. V usage is TRBV29-1 and J usage is TRBJ1-6, with D hard to call. Per germline, CDR1 SQVTM and CDR2 ANQGSEA. Trimming left V 4 bases short and J 6 bases short, with 10 bases between. This CDR3 contains 13 residues. The CDR3 nucleotides read TGCAGCGTTGGTGAGGACTTTAATTCACCCCTCCACTTT. Translated: CSVGEDFNSPLHF.